Listed here are 32 T cell receptor beta chains from one sample, sequenced in a study of response to subunit inactivated influenza vaccine. A single record per CDR3 protein comes from TCRdb applying MiXCR to the RT-PCR reads. This sample has 400,000 to 550,000 distinct CDR3 sequences, with less than 30% found just once. Sequencing used CD4+ T cells sorted from PBMCs, obtained 4 to 6 days after vaccination. The source is a man aged 50-59 years who received an inactivated influenza vaccine.

This clonotype was counted many times. This chain links TRBV12-3 or TRBV12-4 with TRBJ2-5; D unclear. The V end lost 6 bases, the J end lost 2 bases, and 10 bases lay between the germline ends. The CDR3 length is 13 residues. Here the CDR3 reads CASSLSGQETQYF. Written as DNA, the CDR3 is TGTGCCAGCAGCTTAAGTGGGCAAGAGACCCAGTACTTC.

This clonotype was observed a few times. The chain couples TRBV12-3 or TRBV12-4 to TRBJ2-5, with D hard to call. The CDR3 spans 13 residues. V lost 8 bases and J lost 5, with 15 bases in between. The CDR3: CASLRVGRETQYF. As DNA, the CDR3 is TGTGCCAGCCTTCGGGTGGGAAGGGAGACCCAGTACTTC.

The rearrangement joins TRBV19 to TRBJ1-2, with TRBD1 matching 8 bases. V lost 5 bases and J lost 5; bases outside the gene matches: 7. CDR1 LNHDA and CDR2 SQIVND come from the germline V gene (reference sequence). This CDR3 is built from 14 residues. DNA for the CDR3: TGTGCCAGTAGTCCCCCGGGACAGGTGTATGGCTACACCTTC. Protein: CASSPPGQVYGYTF.

Only a few counts were recorded for this clonotype. The chain couples TRBV6-5 to TRBJ2-7; 8 bases line up with TRBD2. This CDR3 spans 12 amino acids. V dropped 11 bases and J dropped 4; count of bases not matched to a gene: 7. Germline CDR1 is MNHEY and CDR2 is SVGAGI. CDR3 loop: CASGGHGYEQYF. In DNA, the CDR3 is TGTGCCTCGGGGGGGCACGGGTACGAGCAGTACTTC.

This clonotype showed up just a few times. This chain links TRBV6-1 with TRBJ2-5; TRBD2 is a possible D gene (6 bases). This CDR3 is 15 amino acids long. The germline V gene has CDR1 MNHNS and CDR2 SASEGT. V was clipped by 5 bases and J by 5 bases, with 18 bases between them. The CDR3 nucleotides are TGTGCCAGCAGTCGTCTGACTAGTTTGGGGGAGACCCAGTACTTC. Its translation: CASSRLTSLGETQYF.

The V gene is TRBV7-6, the J gene TRBJ1-5, with D unresolved. The CDR3 has 15 amino acids. V lost 5 bases to trimming and J lost 3 bases, with 14 bases between them. Germline CDR1 is SGHVS and CDR2 is FNYEAQ. Here the CDR3 reads CASSPDGNNNQPQHF. The CDR3, as DNA: TGTGCCAGCAGCCCGGACGGGAACAACAATCAGCCCCAGCATTTT.

The V call is TRBV14, the J call TRBJ1-4, with TRBD1 identical over 7 bases. CDR1 is SGHDN and CDR2 is FVKESK in the germline V gene. This CDR3 is built from 15 residues. V trimming: 4 bases; J trimming: 11 bases; junction bases outside the gene matches: 13. CDR3 bases: TGTGCCAGCAGCCGTATGCCGGGCCAAGGGGGCAAACTGTTTTTT. Its protein is CASSRMPGQGGKLFF. Full variable domain (remainder filled in from reference TRBV14 and TRBJ1-4): EAGVTQFPSHSVIEKGQTVTLRCDPISGHDNLYWYRRVMGKEIKFLLHFVKESKQDESGMPNNRFLAERTGGTYSTLKVQPAELEDSGVYFCASSRMPGQGGKLFFGSGTQLSVL.

A few counts support this clonotype. This chain links TRBV6-5 with TRBJ2-3; TRBD1 matches at 7 bases. The CDR3 totals 14 residues. The germline V gene encodes CDR1 MNHEY and CDR2 SVGAGI. J gave up 3 bases and V 3 bases, and 3 bases lay outside the gene matches. The CDR3 DNA follows: TGTGCCAGCAGTTATACGGACAGGACAGATACGCAGTATTTT. Translation gives CASSYTDRTDTQYF.

This clonotype has more than one count but fewer than ten. The rearrangement links TRBV5-1 to TRBJ2-6; D is perhaps TRBD1 (6 bases). CDR1 is SGHRS, CDR2 YFSETQ, per germline. CDR3 length equals 16 residues. V lost 3 bases and J 0 bases, leaving 10 bases between the germline ends. This chain's CDR3 is CASSSQGLSGANVLTF. The CDR3 DNA reads TGCGCCAGCAGCTCCCAGGGGCTCTCTGGGGCCAACGTCCTGACTTTC. Filled out from reference TRBV5-1 and TRBJ2-6, the complete variable domain reads KAGVTQTPRYLIKTRGQQVTLSCSPISGHRSVSWYQQTPGQGLQFLFEYFSETQRNKGNFPGRFSGRQFSNSRSEMNVSTLELGDSALYLCASSSQGLSGANVLTFGAGSRLTVL.

This clonotype was counted only a few times. This rearrangement joins TRBV3-1 to TRBJ1-4; no definite D call. This CDR3 contains 14 residues. V was trimmed by 3 bases and J by 1 base, leaving 6 bases between them. Germline CDR1 LGHDT, CDR2 YNNKEL (reference sequence). CDR3 DNA: TGTGCCAGCAGCCAGAAAGGAACTAATGAAAAACTGTTTTTT. Its translation: CASSQKGTNEKLFF.

The chain joins TRBV9 to TRBJ2-7; D gene unclear. Trimming pared 0 bases from V and 0 bases from J, leaving 7 bases between. CDR3 length: 14 amino acids. Germline assignment: CDR1 SGDLS and CDR2 YYNGEE. The CDR3 is CASSVDFGSYEQYF. CDR3 coding DNA: TGTGCCAGCAGCGTAGATTTCGGCTCCTACGAGCAGTACTTC. Drawing the rest from reference TRBV9 and TRBJ2-7, the complete variable domain is DSGVTQTPKHLITATGQRVTLRCSPRSGDLSVYWYQQSLDQGLQFLIQYYNGEERAKGNILERFSAQQFPDLHSELNLSSLELGDSALYFCASSVDFGSYEQYFGPGTRLTVT.

This clonotype has ten or more counts. The gene calls are TRBV16 and TRBJ2-5, with a tentative D call TRBD2 (6 bases). Germline-derived CDR1 and CDR2 are KGHSY and FQNENV. The CDR3 length is 15 residues. Between the trimmed V and J ends, which lost 0 bases and 4 bases, there was a span of 12 bases. DNA for the CDR3: TGTGCCAGCAGCCAATCTCGCTATAGCGGAGAGACCCAGTACTTC. Translating gives CASSQSRYSGETQYF.

This clonotype was recorded once. CDR3 in DNA: TGTGCCAGCAGCTTAGCTAGGGGTAGACTGTTTTTT. This encodes CASSLARGRLFF. V usage is TRBV7-2 and J usage is TRBJ1-4; weak D call: TRBD1 (5 bases). Germline V lookup: CDR1 SGHTA, CDR2 FQGNSA. The ends were cut back, 0 bases at V and 13 bases at J, with 9 bases in the middle. This CDR3 spans 12 amino acids.

This rearrangement joins TRBV5-1 to TRBJ2-3; TRBD2 matches 10 bases. The CDR3 is made up of 18 amino acids. The V segment lost 0 bases and the J segment 1 base; nucleotides outside the gene matches: 8. Germline V gene sequence: CDR1 SGHRS, CDR2 YFSETQ. The CDR3 DNA follows: TGCGCCAGCAGCTTGGCATTTCGGGGGACTAGCGGCACAGATACGCAGTATTTT. Translating gives CASSLAFRGTSGTDTQYF.

This chain joins TRBV5-1 and TRBJ2-3; TRBD1 might be the D (5 bases). V lost 6 bases to trimming and J lost 1 base, with 12 bases between them. CDR3 length: 14 amino acids. The germline CDR1 and CDR2 sequences are SGHRS and YFSETQ. This chain's CDR3 is CASTGAGRTDTQYF. The CDR3 DNA reads as TGCGCCAGCACTGGGGCAGGGCGCACAGATACGCAGTATTTT.

This chain connects TRBV11-2 to TRBJ2-2, with 11 nucleotides matching TRBD1. The trim removed 5 bases at V and 6 bases at J, leaving 8 bases unmatched. The CDR3 consists of 16 residues. Germline loops: CDR1 SGHAT, CDR2 FQNNGV. The CDR3 DNA reads TGTGCCAGCAGCCGCGGGACAGGGGGGTTCGCCGGGGAGCTGTTTTTT. Encoded protein: CASSRGTGGFAGELFF.

The rearrangement links TRBV5-1 to TRBJ2-3, with D possibly matching TRBD2 (6 bases). This CDR3 spans 14 amino acids. Germline assignment: CDR1 SGHRS and CDR2 YFSETQ. V lost 1 base, J lost 6 bases, and 12 bases lay in between. CDR3 protein: CASSLRLVEDTQYF. Written as DNA, the CDR3 is TGCGCCAGCAGCTTGAGACTAGTGGAGGATACGCAGTATTTT.

The rearrangement links TRBV6-1 to TRBJ2-7; D uncertain. Germline-derived CDR1 and CDR2 are MNHNS and SASEGT. The length of the CDR3 is 13 residues. V was shortened by 7 bases and J by 5 bases, with 15 bases between the two germline ends. The CDR3 DNA reads as TGTGCCAGCATATTGGACCCGAAGAACGAGCAGTACTTC. Translating it yields CASILDPKNEQYF.

V is TRBV5-1 and J is TRBJ2-7, with 7 bases fitting TRBD1. This CDR3 is 16 amino acids long. Germline-derived CDR1 and CDR2 are SGHRS and YFSETQ. The V and J ends lost 3 bases and 2 bases, in that order; junction bases with no gene match: 11. CDR3 in amino acids: CASSSQPGQHAYEQYF. The CDR3 DNA reads TGCGCCAGCAGCTCACAACCGGGACAGCATGCCTACGAGCAGTACTTC.

The V call is TRBV11-2, the J call TRBJ2-5; D gene uncertain. The length of the CDR3 is 14 residues. In germline, CDR1 is SGHAT, CDR2 FQNNGV. Trimming took off 1 base at V and 2 bases at J, with 8 bases between the two ends. The CDR3 DNA sequence: TGTGCCAGCAGCTTAGGGTGGAGACAAGAGACCCAGTACTTC. It translates to CASSLGWRQETQYF.

The rearrangement joins TRBV7-2 to TRBJ2-7; D may be TRBD2 (5 bases). Trimming shortened V by 5 bases and J by 1 base, and 15 bases separated the two germline ends. The length of the CDR3 is 15 residues. CDR1 SGHTA and CDR2 FQGNSA come from the germline V gene. CDR3 bases: TGTGCCAGCAGCCGGGATGCACCGGGATCCTACGAGCAGTACTTC. As protein: CASSRDAPGSYEQYF. The complete variable domain, with remaining parts taken from reference TRBV7-2 and TRBJ2-7, reads GAGVSQSPSNKVTEKGKDVELRCDPISGHTALYWYRQSLGQGLEFLIYFQGNSAPDKSGLPSDRFSAERTGGSVSTLTIQRTQQEDSAVYLCASSRDAPGSYEQYFGPGTRLTVT.

This clonotype was observed a handful of times. J is TRBJ2-3 and V is TRBV7-6; 11 bases map to TRBD2. CDR1 and CDR2 (germline): SGHVS, FNYEAQ. With 4 bases clipped from V and 1 base from J, the junction kept 4 bases outside the gene matches. The length of the CDR3 is 16 residues. This CDR3 is CASSSVAGGGTDTQYF. As DNA, the CDR3 is TGTGCCAGCAGCTCCGTAGCGGGGGGGGGCACAGATACGCAGTATTTT.

The chain carries TRBV12-3 or TRBV12-4 and TRBJ2-5; 8 positions match TRBD2. The V gene end was trimmed by 4 bases and the J gene end by 7 bases; junction bases not matched to a gene: 14. The CDR3 loop spans 16 amino acids. DNA for the CDR3: TGTGCCAGCAGTTCGGTGGGCGCGGGGGGCGTTTGGACCCAGTACTTC. Translation gives CASSSVGAGGVWTQYF.

The V call is TRBV4-1, the J call TRBJ1-1; 7 bases line up with TRBD1. The CDR3 sequence is 19 residues long. Trimming cost V 0 bases and J 1 base; bases outside gene matches: 14. CDR1 MGHRA and CDR2 YSYEKL come from the germline V gene. CDR3 sequence: CASSQDRGQGRLSNTEAFF. In DNA, the CDR3 is TGCGCCAGCAGCCAAGATAGGGGGCAGGGACGACTTTCGAACACTGAAGCTTTCTTT.

The sample holds a few counts of this clonotype. The V call is TRBV28, the J call TRBJ2-7; D is undetermined. The germline gives CDR1 MDHEN, CDR2 SYDVKM. V was cut by 5 bases and J by 6 bases, with 17 bases left in between. This CDR3 has 14 amino acids. CDR3 residues: CASSPPPPEGEQYF. As DNA, the CDR3 is TGTGCCAGCAGTCCCCCCCCACCGGAAGGCGAGCAGTACTTC.

There are a few counts of this clonotype. The rearrangement links TRBV12-3 or TRBV12-4 to TRBJ1-6; weak D call: TRBD1 (5 bases). Trimming left V 2 bases short and J 8 bases short, with 7 bases between. This CDR3 has 13 amino acids. CDR3 in amino acids: CASSLRGDSPLHF. In nucleotides, the CDR3 is TGTGCCAGCAGTTTAAGAGGGGATTCACCCCTCCACTTT.

The chain uses TRBV10-3 and TRBJ1-2; no firm D call. Per germline, CDR1 ENHRY and CDR2 SYGVKD. Trimming took off 4 bases at V and 4 bases at J, with 10 bases between the two ends. CDR3 size: 13 residues. The CDR3 region is CAISAGLLYGYTF. The CDR3 DNA sequence: TGTGCCATCAGTGCTGGACTCCTCTATGGCTACACCTTC.

This clonotype turned up a few times. This chain connects TRBV24-1 to TRBJ2-7; D gene unclear. Per germline, CDR1 KGHDR and CDR2 SFDVKD. V dropped 1 base and J dropped 0 bases, with 9 bases sitting between them. This CDR3 comprises 15 residues. The CDR3 DNA sequence: TGTGCCACCAGTGATTTCTCAGGTGGCTCCTACGAGCAGTACTTC. Its translation: CATSDFSGGSYEQYF.

The chain's CDR3 is CASSLSGTRYNSPLHF. DNA for the CDR3: TGCGCCAGCAGCTTATCTGGGACAAGATATAATTCACCCCTCCACTTT. The chain uses TRBV5-1 and TRBJ1-6, with D perhaps TRBD1 (6 bases). Per the germline V gene, CDR1 is SGHRS and CDR2 is YFSETQ. Trimming took 2 bases from V and 4 from J, leaving 13 bases between them. This CDR3 has 16 amino acids.

This chain joins TRBV4-1 and TRBJ2-7; TRBD1 matches 10 bases. The ends lost 0 bases at V and 2 bases at J; junction bases unmatched: 4. Per germline, CDR1 MGHRA and CDR2 YSYEKL. The CDR3 contains 16 residues. The CDR3 DNA reads TGCGCCAGCAGCCAAGAAGGGACAGGGGTCCCCTACGAGCAGTACTTC. Translation gives CASSQEGTGVPYEQYF.

The J gene is TRBJ2-7, the V gene TRBV19; 9 positions agree with TRBD1. Germline V CDR1 and CDR2: LNHDA, SQIVND (reference sequence). V dropped 6 bases and J dropped 4; count of bases not matched to a gene: 16. This CDR3 spans 17 amino acids. The CDR3 DNA sequence: TGTGCCAGTAGCCCCGGCCCAAGGACAGGGGCAAGATACGAGCAGTACTTC. This translates into CASSPGPRTGARYEQYF.

This rearrangement joins TRBV7-8 to TRBJ1-3, with 9 bases that match TRBD1. CDR1 and CDR2 from the germline V gene are SGHVS and FQNEAQ. CDR3 size: 15 residues. The ends lost 10 bases at V and 4 bases at J; junction bases unmatched: 11. In DNA, the CDR3 is TGTGCCACCGCGACAGGGGGGTCCTTCGGAAACACCATATATTTT. Translated, it gives CATATGGSFGNTIYF.